The 20 T cell receptor beta chains given below trace back to one sample, sequenced in a study of T-cell reconstitution after alpha-beta-depleted transplantation in children. Construction of the TCRbeta library involved unique molecular identifiers. TCRdb independently ran MiXCR on the PCR reads; one entry per CDR3 protein. The sample has some 600,000 distinct CDR3 sequences; 10% to 15% are singletons. Sample: PBMCs, mostly from graft donor cells, taken 360 days after TCRalphabeta/CD19-depleted stem cell transplant. The receptors were gathered from a male patient between 10 and 17 years old who had a stem cell transplant for acute myeloid leukemia, so the T cells may come from the graft donor.

The sample holds many counts of this clonotype. The chain employs TRBV9 and TRBJ2-1; 7 bases match TRBD2. CDR1 is SGDLS and CDR2 is YYNGEE in the germline V gene. This CDR3 region has 14 residues. After removal of 4 bases from V and 6 bases from J, the junction contained 7 bases not matched to a gene. The CDR3 DNA reads as TGTGCCAGCAGCTCCCGGGACTACTCCAATGAGCAGTTCTTC. This gives the protein CASSSRDYSNEQFF.

The V gene is TRBV7-2, the J gene TRBJ2-1; 7 bases are shared with TRBD2. CDR3 length: 12 residues. The V segment lost 4 bases and the J segment 7 bases; nucleotides outside the gene matches: 1. The germline CDR1 and CDR2 sequences are SGHTA and FQGNSA. The chain's CDR3 is CASSSGRNEQFF. CDR3 bases: TGTGCCAGCAGCTCCGGGAGGAATGAGCAGTTCTTC.

This sequence joins TRBV7-2 and TRBJ2-7, with D hard to call. The CDR3 consists of 14 residues. Trimming shortened V by 4 bases and J by 1 base, and 11 bases separated the two germline ends. Per germline, CDR1 SGHTA and CDR2 FQGNSA. The CDR3 coding sequence is TGTGCCAGCAGCTCCCATACCTTATCCTACGAGCAGTACTTC. This gives the protein CASSSHTLSYEQYF.

The gene calls are TRBV29-1 and TRBJ1-2; 8 bases map to TRBD1. This CDR3 has 13 amino acids. CDR1 is SQVTM and CDR2 is ANQGSEA in the germline V gene. With V trimmed by 6 bases and J by 14 bases, 17 bases remained unmatched. The CDR3 nucleotides read TGCAGCGTCGAACGGCTCTTGGGACAGGTGATAACCTTC. Protein: CSVERLLGQVITF.

In this sample, this clonotype turned up many times. V usage is TRBV6-2 or TRBV6-3 and J usage is TRBJ2-5; 11 positions agree with TRBD2. CDR1 and CDR2 (germline): MNHEY, SVGEGT. There are 18 residues in the CDR3. Trimming cost V 6 bases and J 5 bases; bases outside gene matches: 17. The CDR3 nucleotides read TGTGCCAGCAGCACCCTAGGGACTAGCGGCAGTATTAGGGAGACCCAGTACTTC. Protein sequence: CASSTLGTSGSIRETQYF.

This rearrangement joins TRBV29-1 to TRBJ2-7, with 9 bases that match TRBD1. With V trimmed by 7 bases and J by 0 bases, 7 bases remained unmatched. Germline-derived CDR1 and CDR2 are SQVTM and ANQGSEA. This CDR3 is 14 amino acids long. DNA of the CDR3: TGCAGCGCGGTAGGGGACAGGGCCTCCTACGAGCAGTACTTC. This sequence encodes CSAVGDRASYEQYF.

This chain links TRBV7-6 with TRBJ2-7; no clear D. Germline V gene lookup returns CDR1 SGHVS and CDR2 FNYEAQ. The CDR3 length is 14 residues. The ends were cut back, 2 bases at V and 4 bases at J, with 12 bases in the middle. The DNA of the CDR3 is TGTGCCAGCAGCTTATCCGGGCTCCAATACGAGCAGTACTTC. Amino acids: CASSLSGLQYEQYF.

This clonotype came up a few times. V and J are TRBV7-2 and TRBJ2-1, with TRBD2 matching over 11 bases. V dropped 8 bases and J dropped 2; count of bases not matched to a gene: 11. The germline V gene encodes CDR1 SGHTA and CDR2 FQGNSA. CDR3 size: 17 residues. CDR3 nucleotides: TGTGCCAGCCTCGACCTTTTAGCGGGAGGGGCCTACAATGAGCAGTTCTTC. Its protein product is CASLDLLAGGAYNEQFF.

This chain uses TRBV12-3 or TRBV12-4 with TRBJ2-7, with 9 bases matching TRBD2. Losses at the gene ends were 6 bases for V and 5 bases for J; bases not matched to a gene: 11. This CDR3 spans 15 amino acids. The CDR3 is CASSPSGAFFHEQYF. The CDR3, as DNA: TGTGCCAGCAGCCCTAGCGGGGCCTTCTTTCACGAGCAGTACTTC.

This clonotype has a count of ten or more. This chain joins TRBV28 and TRBJ1-6, with D possibly being TRBD1 (6 bases). V was trimmed by 5 bases and J by 6 bases, leaving 11 bases between them. In germline, CDR1 is MDHEN, CDR2 SYDVKM. The CDR3 extends over 14 amino acids. The DNA for the CDR3 is TGTGCCAGCAGTCTTGGACAGTTTAATTCACCCCTCCACTTT. It yields the protein CASSLGQFNSPLHF.

This clonotype was counted many times. V gene TRBV12-3 or TRBV12-4 combines with J gene TRBJ2-1; D remains ambiguous. There are 16 residues in the CDR3. V gave up 1 base and J gave up 4 bases, with 14 bases separating them. In DNA, the CDR3 is TGTGCCAGCAGTTTAGGCCGGAGCTTTTTTTACAATGAGCAGTTCTTC. Its protein is CASSLGRSFFYNEQFF.

The J gene is TRBJ2-6, the V gene TRBV12-3 or TRBV12-4; D not resolved. There are 16 residues in the CDR3. Trimming removed 2 bases at V and 1 base at J, with 9 bases between. The CDR3 region is CASSLQPWSGANVLTF. CDR3 in DNA: TGTGCCAGCAGTTTACAGCCTTGGTCTGGGGCCAACGTCCTGACTTTC.

This clonotype was counted only a few times. V gene TRBV7-9 combines with J gene TRBJ2-1; tentative D call: TRBD2 (5 bases). Trimming took 5 bases from V and 4 from J, leaving 15 bases between them. Germline values: CDR1 SEHNR, CDR2 FQNEAQ (reference sequence). The CDR3 is 15 residues long. The CDR3 region has the DNA TGTGCCAGCAGCCCTCTCCGGACTTCTTACAATGAGCAGTTCTTC. Its protein product is CASSPLRTSYNEQFF.

The rearrangement links TRBV7-2 to TRBJ2-3; 7 bases map to TRBD2. The CDR3 loop spans 15 amino acids. Looked up from germline, CDR1 is SGHTA and CDR2 is FQGNSA. The V gene end was trimmed by 2 bases and the J gene end by 2 bases; junction bases not matched to a gene: 4. The DNA for the CDR3 is TGTGCCAGCAGCTTATCTGCGGGAGCCACAGATACGCAGTATTTT. Its protein is CASSLSAGATDTQYF.

The table lists this clonotype with a few counts. CDR3 DNA sequence: TGCAGCGTTAGATCCGGGGACAGCTATGGCTACACCTTC. It is translated as CSVRSGDSYGYTF. The chain joins TRBV29-1 to TRBJ1-2; 7 bases are shared with TRBD1. There are 13 residues in the CDR3. V gave up 5 bases and J gave up 4 bases; unmatched junction bases: 7. The germline V gene encodes CDR1 SQVTM and CDR2 ANQGSEA.

This clonotype occurred a few times. V is TRBV5-4 and J is TRBJ1-1; 7 bases map to TRBD1. V lost 5 bases to trimming and J lost 4 bases; unmatched junction nucleotides: 5. Germline V CDR1 and CDR2: SGHNT, YYREEE (reference sequence). The CDR3 sequence is 13 residues long. The CDR3, as DNA: TGTGCCAGCAGGTCGGGACAGCTCACTGAAGCTTTCTTT. It specifies CASRSGQLTEAFF.

This clonotype has at least ten counts. The CDR3 sequence is CSGLPTSPYTDTQYF. The CDR3 DNA follows: TGCAGCGGCTTGCCGACTAGCCCGTACACAGATACGCAGTATTTT. V gene TRBV29-1 combines with J gene TRBJ2-3; 7 bases are shared with TRBD2. This CDR3 has 15 amino acids. After removal of 7 bases from V and 2 bases from J, the junction contained 12 bases not matched to a gene. Germline V lookup: CDR1 SQVTM, CDR2 ANQGSEA.

This clonotype appeared a few times. The chain combines TRBV12-3 or TRBV12-4 with TRBJ1-2; 12 positions agree with TRBD1. CDR3 length: 16 amino acids. Unmatched junction bases numbered 7, after V lost 5 bases and J lost 3 bases. CDR3: CASSPGDRGPDYGYTF. CDR3 coding DNA: TGTGCCAGCAGTCCAGGGGACAGGGGGCCTGACTATGGCTACACCTTC.

There are a few counts of this clonotype. In DNA form, the CDR3 reads TGCGCCAGCAGCCAAGTATTGGGAGAGGATACGCAGTATTTT. This encodes CASSQVLGEDTQYF. The rearrangement links TRBV4-3 to TRBJ2-3; the D gene is possibly TRBD2 (5 bases). Between the trimmed V and J ends, which lost 1 base and 6 bases, there was a span of 11 bases. The CDR3 is made up of 14 amino acids. CDR1 LGHNA and CDR2 YSLEER come from the germline V gene.

This clonotype was seen a handful of times. The V and J genes are TRBV5-6 and TRBJ2-7; weak D call: TRBD1 (6 bases). Deletions cut 3 bases from V and 0 bases from J, with 16 bases between. This CDR3 spans 16 amino acids. The germline CDR1 and CDR2 sequences are SGHDT and YYEEEE. The CDR3 spells CASSSRIRGPSYEQYF. In DNA form, the CDR3 reads TGTGCCAGCAGCTCGAGAATCAGGGGCCCCTCCTACGAGCAGTACTTC.